Following are 30 T cell receptor beta chains from one sample sequenced in a study of T cell responses to AZD1222 COVID-19 vaccine. The protocol was immunoSEQ multiplex PCR, while the TCRdb copy is restricted to in-frame clones and leaves out a portion. The sample has approximately 170,000 clones, roughly 90% seen once. Sample: peripheral blood, taken on day 0 of AZD1222 vaccination. All receptors come from an adult in good health.

The chain couples TRBV15 to TRBJ2-4; the D is unclear. CDR3 length: 13 residues. The germline CDR1 and CDR2 sequences are LNHNV and YYDKDF (reference sequence). Trimming cost V 5 bases and J 2 bases, with 7 bases left between them. The CDR3 nucleotides read TGTGCCACCAGCGGGTTCACCAAAAACATTCAGTACTTC. As protein: CATSGFTKNIQYF.

The chain joins TRBV4-1 to TRBJ1-4; 7 nucleotides line up with TRBD1. Germline lookup yields CDR1 MGHRA and CDR2 YSYEKL. The CDR3 spans 16 residues. V dropped 2 bases and J dropped 5; count of bases not matched to a gene: 8. The CDR3: CASSQLRQGGNEKLFF. Written as DNA, the CDR3 is TGCGCCAGCAGCCAATTAAGACAGGGCGGAAATGAAAAACTGTTTTTT.

The chain recombines TRBV10-1 with TRBJ2-7; TRBD2 might be the D (6 bases). V was trimmed by 5 bases and J by 13 bases, leaving 21 bases between them. This CDR3 has 13 amino acids. Germline V CDR1 and CDR2: WNHNN, SYGVQD (reference sequence). CDR3 region: CASSSRLGDSVYF. The CDR3 region has the DNA TGCGCCAGCAGTTCACGACTAGGGGACTCTGTTTACTTC.

The J gene is TRBJ2-1, the V gene TRBV7-9, with 10 positions matching TRBD2. CDR1 is SEHNR, CDR2 FQNEAQ, per germline (reference sequence). V gave up 1 base and J gave up 10 bases; unmatched junction bases: 1. The CDR3 loop spans 13 amino acids. CDR3 bases: TGTGCCAGCAGCTTAGTGGGACTAGCGGAGCAGTTCTTC. This encodes CASSLVGLAEQFF.

The chain recombines TRBV7-9 with TRBJ1-4, with a tentative D call TRBD1 (5 bases). Trimming left V 3 bases short and J 5 bases short, with 7 bases between. The CDR3 runs to 13 residues. Germline lookup yields CDR1 SEHNR and CDR2 FQNEAQ (reference sequence). The CDR3 sequence: CASSLGGNEKLFF. The DNA of the CDR3 is TGTGCCAGCAGCTTGGGGGGGAATGAAAAACTGTTTTTT.

The V call is TRBV7-8, the J call TRBJ2-1, with TRBD2 matching 7 bases. V lost 0 bases, J lost 7 bases, and 6 bases stayed unmatched. The CDR3 loop spans 15 amino acids. CDR1 and CDR2 (germline): SGHVS, FQNEAQ. The CDR3 spells CASSLAGRAGNEQFF. CDR3 DNA sequence: TGTGCCAGCAGCTTAGCGGGAAGAGCGGGAAATGAGCAGTTCTTC.

The chain carries TRBV6-2 or TRBV6-3 and TRBJ2-1; the D is unclear. Trimming removed 2 bases at V and 8 bases at J, with 4 bases between. The CDR3 totals 11 residues. Germline V lookup: CDR1 MNHEY, CDR2 SVGEGT. The CDR3 loop reads CASSYSDEQFF. The CDR3 region has the DNA TGTGCCAGCAGTTACAGCGATGAGCAGTTCTTC.

V usage is TRBV12-5 and J usage is TRBJ1-2, with D possibly matching TRBD1 (6 bases). Germline assignment: CDR1 LGHNT and CDR2 FRNRAP. The V end lost 2 bases, the J end lost 8 bases, and 18 bases lay between the germline ends. The CDR3 spans 15 residues. CDR3 DNA: TGTGCTAGTGGTTTGCTCAAGGGGGTTGGAGGCGGCTACACCTTC. Protein product: CASGLLKGVGGGYTF.

V usage is TRBV19 and J usage is TRBJ2-1; the D call may be TRBD1 or TRBD2 (5 bases each). Trimming took off 7 bases at V and 3 bases at J, with 13 bases between the two ends. The V gene's germline CDR1 is LNHDA and CDR2 SQIVND (reference sequence). This CDR3 comprises 14 residues. The CDR3 nucleotides are TGTGCCAGTATGGACGGGACGGTCTACAATGAGCAGTTCTTC. This translates into CASMDGTVYNEQFF. Variable domain in full (rest from reference TRBV19 and TRBJ2-1): DGGITQSPKYLFRKEGQNVTLSCEQNLNHDAMYWYRQDPGQGLRLIYYSQIVNDFQKGDIAEGYSVSREKKESFPLTVTSAQKNPTAFYLCASMDGTVYNEQFFGPGTRLTVL.

This chain uses TRBV19 with TRBJ2-6, with 9 nucleotides matching TRBD1. This CDR3 is built from 20 residues. Per the germline V gene, CDR1 is LNHDA and CDR2 is SQIVND (reference sequence). With V trimmed by 1 base and J by 0 bases, 10 bases remained unmatched. The CDR3 reads CASSIVSRDRVFSGANVLTF. The CDR3 region has the DNA TGTGCCAGTAGTATAGTGTCCCGGGACAGGGTATTCTCTGGGGCCAACGTCCTGACTTTC.

This sequence joins TRBV6-5 and TRBJ1-5; D uncertain. Germline CDR1 and CDR2: MNHEY and SVGAGI. The CDR3 consists of 15 residues. Trimming shortened V by 2 bases and J by 0 bases, and 8 bases separated the two germline ends. CDR3 sequence (DNA): TGTGCCAGCAGTTACGCTGTGGGTAGCAATCAGCCCCAGCATTTT. It encodes CASSYAVGSNQPQHF.

CDR3 residues: CSASDRVNSPLHF. CDR3 sequence (DNA): TGCAGTGCTAGTGACAGGGTTAATTCACCCCTCCACTTT. The chain carries TRBV20-1 and TRBJ1-6, with TRBD1 identical over 7 bases. The J segment lost 6 bases and the V segment lost 3 bases, leaving 2 bases of the junction unmatched. Germline loops: CDR1 DFQATT, CDR2 SNEGSKA (reference sequence). The CDR3 length is 13 residues.

CDR3 sequence: CRWGKTEAFF. Here the CDR3 DNA reads TGCAGGTGGGGGAAAACTGAAGCTTTCTTT. The chain is built from TRBV20-1 and TRBJ1-1; perhaps TRBD1 as D (5 bases). CDR3 size: 10 residues. Germline assignment: CDR1 DFQATT and CDR2 SNEGSKA (reference sequence).

The rearrangement links TRBV28 to TRBJ1-5; D is unresolved. CDR1 MDHEN and CDR2 SYDVKM come from the germline V gene. The V and J ends lost 5 bases and 4 bases respectively, with 15 bases between them. The CDR3 spans 15 residues. The CDR3 region has the DNA TGTGCCAGCAGTCCCTTAATGGGTGGAAATCAGCCCCAGCATTTT. This sequence encodes CASSPLMGGNQPQHF.

The J gene is TRBJ2-1, the V gene TRBV7-9, with unresolved D. The CDR3 length is 15 residues. The germline gives CDR1 SEHNR, CDR2 FQNEAQ (reference sequence). Between the trimmed V and J ends, which lost 1 base and 3 bases, there was a span of 10 bases. CDR3 nucleotide sequence: TGTGCCAGCAGCTTAGGGCCGGACGGCTACAATGAGCAGTTCTTC. It translates to CASSLGPDGYNEQFF.

CDR3 DNA sequence: TGTGCCAGCAAGGCGGACAGATTCTACGAGCAGTACTTC. Protein: CASKADRFYEQYF. The V gene is TRBV2, the J gene TRBJ2-7, with D possibly TRBD1 on 6 matching bases. CDR1 is SNHLY, CDR2 FYNNEI, per germline. The CDR3 covers 13 residues. Trimming stripped 7 bases from V and 3 bases from J, with 13 bases between.

The DNA for the CDR3 is TGTGCCACCAGTGATTTCCCAGGGGCTAGCGGGAGTACTAGGAATGAGCAGTTCTTC. Amino acid sequence: CATSDFPGASGSTRNEQFF. V and J are TRBV24-1 and TRBJ2-1; TRBD2 aligns across 10 bases. This CDR3 has 19 residues. Germline V gene data show CDR1 as KGHDR and CDR2 as SFDVKD. V shed 1 base and J 7 bases; nucleotides not matched to a gene: 15.

V and J are TRBV5-1 and TRBJ2-7, with D perhaps assigned TRBD1 or TRBD2 (6 bases each). Trimming left V 3 bases short and J 3 bases short, with 13 bases between. The CDR3 contains 14 residues. Germline values: CDR1 SGHRS, CDR2 YFSETQ. CDR3 DNA sequence: TGCGCCAGCAGCTGGACAGCGGGTAGCTACGAGCAGTACTTC. Translating it yields CASSWTAGSYEQYF.

The J gene is TRBJ1-6, the V gene TRBV5-1; a possible D gene is TRBD1 (5 bases). V was clipped by 0 bases and J by 6 bases, with 13 bases between them. CDR3 length: 16 amino acids. Germline lookup yields CDR1 SGHRS and CDR2 YFSETQ. The CDR3 nucleotides read TGCGCCAGCAGCTTGGCCGGGGGTAAGCGTAATTCACCCCTCCACTTT. This sequence encodes CASSLAGGKRNSPLHF.

V usage is TRBV4-3 and J usage is TRBJ2-2; 8 bases fit TRBD1. The CDR3 runs to 14 residues. CDR1 is LGHNA, CDR2 YSLEER, per germline. The ends lost 3 bases at V and 6 bases at J; junction bases unmatched: 3. CDR3 in DNA: TGCGCCAGCAGCCAGGACAGGGTTCCCGGGGAGCTGTTTTTT. The encoded protein is CASSQDRVPGELFF.

V gene TRBV7-3 combines with J gene TRBJ1-6; D is uncertain. This CDR3 spans 17 amino acids. The germline V gene has CDR1 SGHTA and CDR2 FQGTGA. The germline V and J ends were trimmed by 1 base and 5 bases, with 15 bases remaining between them. In DNA, the CDR3 is TGTGCCAGCAGCTTAAATTCGGGAGGGTGGGATAATTCACCCCTCCACTTT. Its protein is CASSLNSGGWDNSPLHF.

V usage is TRBV9 and J usage is TRBJ2-5; D may correspond to TRBD1 or TRBD2 (6 bases each). Trimming shortened V by 0 bases and J by 5 bases, and 11 bases separated the two germline ends. Per germline, CDR1 SGDLS and CDR2 YYNGEE. The CDR3 loop spans 14 amino acids. CDR3 residues: CASSVVGGGETQYF. Here the CDR3 DNA reads TGTGCCAGCAGCGTAGTAGGGGGAGGCGAGACCCAGTACTTC.

The gene calls are TRBV10-2 and TRBJ2-3; no clear D gene. V was clipped by 5 bases and J by 5 bases, with 14 bases between them. The CDR3 has 14 residues. Germline values: CDR1 WSHSY, CDR2 SAAADI. CDR3 sequence reads: CASSMSRVGDTQYF. In DNA form, the CDR3 reads TGCGCCAGCAGTATGAGCCGGGTTGGAGATACGCAGTATTTT.

V usage is TRBV11-3 and J usage is TRBJ2-1; 11 bases are a match to TRBD1. The CDR3 totals 15 residues. The V gene end was trimmed by 5 bases and the J gene end by 8 bases; junction bases not matched to a gene: 8. Per the germline V gene, CDR1 is SGHNT and CDR2 is YENEEA. CDR3 in DNA: TGTGCCAGCAGCCGACGGACAGGGGGCTGGGATGAGCAGTTCTTC. It translates to CASSRRTGGWDEQFF. Drawing the rest from reference TRBV11-3 and TRBJ2-1, the complete variable domain is EAGVVQSPRYKIIEKKQPVAFWCNPISGHNTLYWYLQNLGQGPELLIRYENEEAVDDSQLPKDRFSAERLKGVDSTLKIQPAELGDSAVYLCASSRRTGGWDEQFFGPGTRLTVL.

This rearrangement joins TRBV30 to TRBJ1-6; D perhaps matches TRBD1 (5 bases). V shed 0 bases and J shed 8 bases, with 14 bases lying between them. The CDR3 is 15 amino acids. Germline V CDR1 and CDR2: GTSNPN, SVGIG (reference sequence). DNA of the CDR3: TGTGCCTGGAGTGTATCCCAGGGTGGGTATTCACCCCTCCACTTT. This translates into CAWSVSQGGYSPLHF.

The genes are TRBV12-3 or TRBV12-4 and TRBJ1-5, with a tentative D call TRBD1 (6 bases). The CDR3 runs to 13 residues. Between the trimmed V and J ends, which lost 6 bases and 8 bases, there was a span of 14 bases. This chain's CDR3 is CASSPKGVKPQHF. The CDR3 region has the DNA TGTGCCAGCAGCCCGAAGGGGGTTAAGCCCCAGCATTTT.

The chain employs TRBV6-6 and TRBJ1-5; 7 bases are a match to TRBD1. This CDR3 region has 14 residues. V dropped 4 bases and J dropped 4; count of bases not matched to a gene: 4. In germline, CDR1 is MNHNY, CDR2 SVGAGI (reference sequence). The CDR3: CASSFAGGNQPQHF. The CDR3 region has the DNA TGTGCCAGCAGTTTTGCAGGGGGGAATCAGCCCCAGCATTTT.

The J gene is TRBJ2-3, the V gene TRBV14; no clear D. CDR1 is SGHDN and CDR2 is FVKESK in the germline V gene. Trimming took 1 base from V and 3 from J, leaving 8 bases between them. The CDR3 is 14 amino acids. The CDR3 sequence: CASSQVAGTDTQYF. Written as DNA, the CDR3 is TGTGCCAGCAGCCAAGTCGCCGGGACAGATACGCAGTATTTT.

V usage is TRBV6-5 and J usage is TRBJ2-1; weak D call: TRBD2 (6 bases). V gave up 7 bases and J gave up 6 bases, with 7 bases separating them. This CDR3 has 11 residues. The germline CDR1 and CDR2 sequences are MNHEY and SVGAGI. The CDR3 region is CASTRGNEQFF. The DNA of the CDR3 is TGTGCCAGCACGCGGGGCAATGAGCAGTTCTTC.

The chain couples TRBV24-1 to TRBJ2-1, with 7 bases identical to TRBD2. The CDR3 spans 13 residues. The germline V gene has CDR1 KGHDR and CDR2 SFDVKD. The J segment lost 8 bases and the V segment lost 7 bases, leaving 7 bases of the junction unmatched. The CDR3 nucleotides are TGTGCCACCAGCCGGGGAGGGGCTTATGAGCAGTTCTTC. It is translated as CATSRGGAYEQFF.